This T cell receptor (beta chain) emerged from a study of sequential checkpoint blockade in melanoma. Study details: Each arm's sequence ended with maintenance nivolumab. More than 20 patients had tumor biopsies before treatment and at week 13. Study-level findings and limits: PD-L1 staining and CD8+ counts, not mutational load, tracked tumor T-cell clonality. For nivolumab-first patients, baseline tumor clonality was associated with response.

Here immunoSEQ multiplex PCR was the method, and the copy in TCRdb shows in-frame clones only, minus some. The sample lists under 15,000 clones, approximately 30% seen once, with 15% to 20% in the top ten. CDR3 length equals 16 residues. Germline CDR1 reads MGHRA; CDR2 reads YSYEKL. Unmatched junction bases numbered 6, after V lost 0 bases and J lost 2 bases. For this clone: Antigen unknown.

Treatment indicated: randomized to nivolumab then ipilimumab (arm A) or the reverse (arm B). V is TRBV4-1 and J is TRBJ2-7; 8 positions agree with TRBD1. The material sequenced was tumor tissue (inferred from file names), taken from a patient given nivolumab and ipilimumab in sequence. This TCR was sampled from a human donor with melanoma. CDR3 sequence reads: CASSQDSLDRAYEQYF. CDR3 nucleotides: TGCGCCAGCAGCCAAGATTCCCTGGACAGGGCCTACGAGCAGTACTTC.